These 23 T cell receptor beta chains came from one sample sequenced in a study of cytomegalovirus exposure and HLA in healthy donors. It was with 60 Vbeta and 13 Jbeta primers that the PCR ran. Repertoires were generated with immunoSEQ multiplex PCR, while TCRdb's copy carries only in-frame clones and drops some. The sample contains 110,000 or so clones, 78% of which appear only once. The sequenced sample consisted of PBMCs. The receptors originated from a man aged 30 to 45 in good health and CMV-seronegative.

V is TRBV9 and J is TRBJ1-1, with no clear D. Germline values: CDR1 SGDLS, CDR2 YYNGEE. CDR3 size: 14 residues. V was shortened by 0 bases and J by 5 bases, with 11 bases between the two germline ends. The CDR3 sequence: CASSVGGVRTEAFF. Here the CDR3 DNA reads TGTGCCAGCAGCGTAGGCGGGGTACGGACTGAAGCTTTCTTT.

The chain couples TRBV6-5 to TRBJ2-7; 13 bases fit TRBD2. Germline lookup yields CDR1 MNHEY and CDR2 SVGAGI. The V and J ends lost 7 bases and 6 bases, in that order; junction bases with no gene match: 3. The CDR3 is made up of 13 amino acids. CDR3 in amino acids: CASKGLAGTEQYF. DNA for the CDR3: TGTGCCAGCAAGGGACTAGCGGGGACCGAGCAGTACTTC.

This clone has a single count. The CDR3 sequence is CASSSLRLQSNEQYF. CDR3 sequence (DNA): TGTGCCAGCAGCTCCCTACGATTACAGTCGAACGAGCAGTACTTC. The genes are TRBV7-2 and TRBJ2-7, with no clear D. Trimming pared 4 bases from V and 5 bases from J, leaving 18 bases between. Germline CDR1 SGHTA, CDR2 FQGNSA. The CDR3 sequence is 15 residues long. The variable domain in full, completed from reference TRBV7-2 and TRBJ2-7, reads GAGVSQSPSNKVTEKGKDVELRCDPISGHTALYWYRQSLGQGLEFLIYFQGNSAPDKSGLPSDRFSAERTGGSVSTLTIQRTQQEDSAVYLCASSSLRLQSNEQYFGPGTRLTVT.

The rearrangement links TRBV7-2 to TRBJ2-1, with 8 bases fitting TRBD1. The junction had 4 bases not matched to a gene; V was cut back by 4 bases and J by 5 bases. Germline CDR1 is SGHTA and CDR2 is FQGNSA. The CDR3 extends over 14 amino acids. The CDR3 DNA reads TGTGCCAGCAGCTGGGTGACAGGGGACAATGAGCAGTTCTTC. It translates to CASSWVTGDNEQFF.

The chain carries TRBV5-6 and TRBJ1-2, with TRBD1 identical over 7 bases. The J segment lost 4 bases and the V segment lost 4 bases, leaving 10 bases of the junction unmatched. The germline CDR1 and CDR2 sequences are SGHDT and YYEEEE. The CDR3 sequence is 15 residues long. The CDR3 region has the DNA TGTGCCAGCAGCCCTCCAGGGGGGACAGTCTATGGCTACACCTTC. Protein product: CASSPPGGTVYGYTF.

The rearrangement uses TRBV7-8 and TRBJ2-3; 8 bases are shared with TRBD2. Unmatched junction bases numbered 9, after V lost 3 bases and J lost 4 bases. The length of the CDR3 is 16 residues. CDR1 SGHVS and CDR2 FQNEAQ come from the germline V gene. The CDR3 region is CASSLLTSGGPDTQYF. The CDR3 DNA reads as TGTGCCAGCAGCTTGTTAACTAGCGGTGGGCCAGATACGCAGTATTTT.

Regarding this clone: One junction end does not reproduce the germline sequence, and a read error may be involved. The gene calls are TRBV7-7 and TRBJ2-1, with 14 nucleotides matching TRBD2. The CDR3 spans 16 residues. Germline V gene sequence: CDR1 SSHAT, CDR2 FNYEAQ (reference sequence). CDR3 DNA sequence: TGTGCTAGCAGCCCAGGGACTAGCGGGGGAACAAATGAGCAGTTCTTC. It specifies CASSPGTSGGTNEQFF.

The chain has TRBV7-9 and TRBJ2-3; a possible D gene is TRBD2 (6 bases). Germline CDR1 is SEHNR and CDR2 is FQNEAQ (reference sequence). Trimming stripped 1 base from V and 4 bases from J, with 15 bases between. CDR3 length equals 16 residues. The CDR3 loop reads CASSLGLAGWADTQYF. The CDR3 coding sequence is TGTGCCAGCAGCTTAGGATTGGCGGGATGGGCAGATACGCAGTATTTT.

Here the CDR3 reads CASSLGQGPGGYTF. The CDR3 nucleotides are TGCGCCAGCAGCTTGGGACAGGGGCCCGGTGGCTACACCTTC. V usage is TRBV5-1 and J usage is TRBJ1-2; 8 nucleotides agree with TRBD1. Germline loops: CDR1 SGHRS, CDR2 YFSETQ. The CDR3 extends over 14 amino acids. Trimming removed 0 bases from V and 7 bases from J; junction bases left unmatched: 5.

This chain connects TRBV15 to TRBJ2-7; 7 nucleotides agree with TRBD2. V lost 0 bases, J lost 4 bases, and 3 bases stayed unmatched. The CDR3 covers 14 residues. Germline V gene data show CDR1 as LNHNV and CDR2 as YYDKDF (reference sequence). CDR3 DNA sequence: TGTGCCACCAGCAGAGATCCGGGGGGTTACGAGCAGTACTTC. It encodes CATSRDPGGYEQYF.

The chain employs TRBV25-1 and TRBJ2-3, with 11 nucleotides matching TRBD1. The V segment lost 1 base and the J segment 5 bases; nucleotides outside the gene matches: 5. Germline assignment: CDR1 MGHDK and CDR2 SYGVNS. The CDR3 spans 16 residues. CDR3 residues: CASSEWTGGVGDTQYF. The CDR3 bases are TGTGCCAGCAGTGAATGGACAGGGGGCGTGGGAGATACGCAGTATTTT. The entire variable domain, with the rest obtained from reference TRBV25-1 and TRBJ2-3, is as follows: EADIYQTPRYLVIGTGKKITLECSQTMGHDKMYWYQQDPGMELHLIHYSYGVNSTEKGDLSSESTVSRIRTEHFPLTLESARPSHTSQYLCASSEWTGGVGDTQYFGPGTRLTVL.

The chain uses TRBV5-5 and TRBJ2-7; tentatively, D is TRBD1 (5 bases). The CDR3 covers 16 residues. Per germline, CDR1 SGHKS and CDR2 YYEKEE (reference sequence). V gave up 4 bases and J gave up 0 bases, with 17 bases separating them. The CDR3 region is CASSQGSFSFSYEQYF. CDR3 DNA sequence: TGTGCCAGCAGCCAGGGAAGCTTCTCCTTCTCCTACGAGCAGTACTTC.

There are a few counts of this clone. V is TRBV28 and J is TRBJ2-2; D possibly corresponds to TRBD2 (5 bases). V dropped 6 bases and J dropped 11 bases, with 16 bases sitting between them. The CDR3 is made up of 13 amino acids. The germline V gene has CDR1 MDHEN and CDR2 SYDVKM. Here the CDR3 DNA reads TGTGCCAGCAGCCTCCTCCGGGGTAGTGAGCTGTTTTTT. It translates to CASSLLRGSELFF.

The J gene is TRBJ1-1, the V gene TRBV30; the match to TRBD1 covers 7 bases. The CDR3 is 13 amino acids. V lost 4 bases, J lost 7 bases, and 9 bases stayed unmatched. The germline V gene encodes CDR1 GTSNPN and CDR2 SVGIG (reference sequence). The CDR3 sequence is CAWNPDRDIEAFF. The CDR3, as DNA: TGTGCCTGGAACCCCGACAGGGACATTGAAGCTTTCTTT.

The V call is TRBV4-1, the J call TRBJ2-7, with a weak D call TRBD1 (6 bases). V was trimmed by 1 base and J by 4 bases, leaving 17 bases between them. This CDR3 has 16 residues. Germline V gene data show CDR1 as MGHRA and CDR2 as YSYEKL. The CDR3 DNA follows: TGCGCCAGCAGCCAAGGGCACACGAAGGGGGTTTACGAGCAGTACTTC. It specifies CASSQGHTKGVYEQYF.

The chain is built from TRBV2 and TRBJ2-7; 7 nucleotides match TRBD2. The CDR3 length is 17 residues. The germline CDR1 and CDR2 sequences are SNHLY and FYNNEI. Trimming cost V 1 base and J 5 bases; bases outside gene matches: 14. CDR3 DNA: TGTGCCAGCAGTGAAGTCGGGGCCCTAGCGGTTCCAAACGAGCAGTACTTC. Translation: CASSEVGALAVPNEQYF.

This sequence joins TRBV5-4 and TRBJ2-5; 9 bases match TRBD1. With V trimmed by 3 bases and J by 5 bases, 8 bases remained unmatched. Germline assignment: CDR1 SGHNT and CDR2 YYREEE (reference sequence). The CDR3 sequence is 15 residues long. CDR3 sequence reads: CASSWGQGLSETQYF. Written as DNA, the CDR3 is TGTGCCAGCAGCTGGGGACAGGGTCTGTCCGAGACCCAGTACTTC. The full variable domain, its missing parts supplied by reference TRBV5-4 and TRBJ2-5, is ETGVTQSPTHLIKTRGQQVTLRCSSQSGHNTVSWYQQALGQGPQFIFQYYREEENGRGNFPPRFSGLQFPNYSSELNVNALELDDSALYLCASSWGQGLSETQYFGPGTRLLVL.

V and J are TRBV13 and TRBJ1-1; D is ambiguous. Trimming shortened V by 10 bases and J by 11 bases, and 8 bases separated the two germline ends. Germline assignment: CDR1 PRHDT and CDR2 FYEKMQ (reference sequence). The CDR3 contains 8 residues. The DNA of the CDR3 is TGTGCCACCCCGGGGGCTTTCTTT. Translated: CATPGAFF.

V usage is TRBV6-5 and J usage is TRBJ1-3, with unresolved D. Trimming took off 4 bases at V and 4 bases at J, with 5 bases between the two ends. Germline CDR1 and CDR2: MNHEY and SVGAGI. The CDR3 contains 12 residues. CDR3 protein: CASSSQGNTIYF. The CDR3 nucleotides are TGTGCCAGCAGTTCACAGGGAAACACCATATATTTT.

The rearrangement joins TRBV29-1 to TRBJ2-7; 7 bases align to TRBD1. Germline trimming cut 4 bases from V and 4 bases from J; bases unmatched to any gene: 4. This CDR3 has 12 amino acids. Germline loops: CDR1 SQVTM, CDR2 ANQGSEA. This chain's CDR3 is CSVGQGNYEQYF. Here the CDR3 DNA reads TGCAGCGTTGGACAGGGAAATTACGAGCAGTACTTC.

The J gene is TRBJ2-3, the V gene TRBV7-9; 12 bases line up with TRBD2. This CDR3 comprises 16 residues. V lost 4 bases to trimming and J lost 0 bases; unmatched junction nucleotides: 2. Germline lookup yields CDR1 SEHNR and CDR2 FQNEAQ (reference sequence). CDR3 nucleotides: TGTGCCAGCAGCTCCGGACTAGCGGGGAGCACAGATACGCAGTATTTT. This translates into CASSSGLAGSTDTQYF.

V and J are TRBV4-1 and TRBJ2-1; D is uncertain. Trimming pared 8 bases from V and 0 bases from J, leaving 14 bases between. From germline, CDR1 is MGHRA and CDR2 YSYEKL. The CDR3 spans 15 residues. CDR3 region: CASGSGFSSYNEQFF. The CDR3 region has the DNA TGCGCCAGCGGGTCAGGCTTCAGCTCCTACAATGAGCAGTTCTTC.

The V gene is TRBV14, the J gene TRBJ1-1; TRBD1 matches at 10 bases. Germline V gene sequence: CDR1 SGHDN, CDR2 FVKESK. Trimming at V came to 0 bases and at J to 0 bases, leaving 7 bases not matched to a gene. This CDR3 spans 18 amino acids. In DNA form, the CDR3 reads TGTGCCAGCAGCCAAGAATCCGGGACAGGGGTAATGAACACTGAAGCTTTCTTT. This translates into CASSQESGTGVMNTEAFF.